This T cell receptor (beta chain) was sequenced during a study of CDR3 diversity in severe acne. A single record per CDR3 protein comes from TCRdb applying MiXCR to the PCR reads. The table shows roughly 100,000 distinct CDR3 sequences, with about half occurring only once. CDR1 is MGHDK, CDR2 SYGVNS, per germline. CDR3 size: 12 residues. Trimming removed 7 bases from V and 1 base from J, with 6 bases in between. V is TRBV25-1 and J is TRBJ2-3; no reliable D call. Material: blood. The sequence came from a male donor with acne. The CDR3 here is CASTLGTDTQYF. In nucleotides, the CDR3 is TGTGCCAGCACCCTTGGCACAGATACGCAGTATTTT.